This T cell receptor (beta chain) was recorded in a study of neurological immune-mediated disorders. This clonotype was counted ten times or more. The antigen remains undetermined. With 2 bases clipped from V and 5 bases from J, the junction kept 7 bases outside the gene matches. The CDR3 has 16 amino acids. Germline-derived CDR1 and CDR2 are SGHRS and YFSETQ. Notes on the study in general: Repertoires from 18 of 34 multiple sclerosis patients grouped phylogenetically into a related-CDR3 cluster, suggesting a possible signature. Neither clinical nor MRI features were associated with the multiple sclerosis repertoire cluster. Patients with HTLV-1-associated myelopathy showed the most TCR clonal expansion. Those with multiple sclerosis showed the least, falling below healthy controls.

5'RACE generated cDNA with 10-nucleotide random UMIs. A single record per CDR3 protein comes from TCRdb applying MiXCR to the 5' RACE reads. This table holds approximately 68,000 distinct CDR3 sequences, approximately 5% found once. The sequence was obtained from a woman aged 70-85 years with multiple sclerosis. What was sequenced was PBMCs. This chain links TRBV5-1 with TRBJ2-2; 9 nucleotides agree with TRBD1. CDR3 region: CASSFRPDRGTGELFF. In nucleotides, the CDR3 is TGCGCCAGCAGCTTTCGACCGGACAGGGGAACCGGGGAGCTGTTTTTT.